This T cell receptor (beta chain) was sequenced for a study of shared clonotypes between healthy human individuals. Replicate PCRs for sorted subsets used roughly 200 ng DNA; this equaled tens of thousands of T cell genomes. The method was immunoSEQ multiplex PCR; TCRdb's version includes in-frame clones alone and lacks a portion of them. The repertoire holds roughly 1 million clones, with about 80% as singletons. Among the donors, all were Caucasian adults who lived in Nashville, Tennessee. Trimming pared 5 bases from V and 7 bases from J, leaving 15 bases between. The length of the CDR3 is 14 residues. Per germline, CDR1 MDHEN and CDR2 SYDVKM.

V gene TRBV28 combines with J gene TRBJ2-1, with a possible D match to TRBD2 (6 bases). Sequenced sample: memory CD4+ T cells from PBMCs. Subset: CD45RA-negative fraction. The receptor was isolated from a man younger than 35 in good health. Some clones in this sample may be carry-over from other donors' samples. The CDR3 nucleotides read TGTGCCAGCAGTCCCGTGGAGGGCAGAAATGAGCAGTTCTTC. Protein: CASSPVEGRNEQFF.